The 13 T cell receptor beta chains presented below share a single source sample, sequenced in a study of T cell repertoires in cytomegalovirus infection. TCRdb re-derived calls from the reads in MiXCR, one entry per CDR3 protein. Among around 280,000 distinct CDR3 sequences listed, roughly 15% were seen once. The sample consisted of PBMCs. These receptors were collected from a human donor in good health (CMV status not recorded). Some clones in this sample may be carry-over from other donors' samples.

This clonotype was detected many times. The chain is built from TRBV7-2 and TRBJ1-2, with a tentative D call TRBD1 (5 bases). With 4 bases removed from V and 4 bases from J, the gap between germline ends came to 10 bases. Germline V gives CDR1 SGHTA, CDR2 FQGNSA. The CDR3 loop spans 13 amino acids. In nucleotides, the CDR3 is TGTGCCAGCAGCTCGAGGGGCACCTATGGCTACACCTTC. Translated, it gives CASSSRGTYGYTF. Based on the CDR3 plus reference TRBV7-2 and TRBJ1-2, the full variable domain is GAGVSQSPSNKVTEKGKDVELRCDPISGHTALYWYRQSLGQGLEFLIYFQGNSAPDKSGLPSDRFSAERTGGSVSTLTIQRTQQEDSAVYLCASSSRGTYGYTFGSGTRLTVV.

The rearrangement joins TRBV19 to TRBJ1-5, with TRBD1 matching over 8 bases. Germline CDR1 and CDR2: LNHDA and SQIVND (reference sequence). CDR3 length: 15 residues. J was trimmed by 5 bases and V by 3 bases; bases with no gene match: 6. The CDR3 loop is CASSMDRARDQPQHF. The CDR3 nucleotides read TGTGCCAGTAGTATGGACAGGGCCAGGGATCAGCCCCAGCATTTT.

The J gene is TRBJ2-5, the V gene TRBV11-1; 7 bases match TRBD1. CDR1 is SGHAT and CDR2 is FQDESV in the germline V gene (reference sequence). J lost 3 bases, V lost 6 bases, and 4 bases had no gene match. This CDR3 spans 13 amino acids. CDR3: CASRTGQEETQYF. Written as DNA, the CDR3 is TGTGCCAGCAGAACCGGACAGGAAGAGACCCAGTACTTC.

Of note for this clonotype: The junction shows a germline mismatch at one end, possibly a read error. The V and J genes are TRBV29-1 and TRBJ1-1; 10 bases agree with TRBD1. Germline values: CDR1 SQVTM, CDR2 ANQGSEA. The CDR3 loop spans 13 amino acids. The CDR3 DNA sequence: TGCAGCGTGCGGGGACAGGGGACTACTGAAGCTCTCTTT. It is translated as CSVRGQGTTEALF. Full variable domain (outside the CDR3, taken from reference TRBV29-1 and TRBJ1-1): SAVISQKPSRDICQRGTSLTIQCQVDSQVTMMFWYRQQPGQSLTLIATANQGSEATYESGFVIDKFPISRPNLTFSTLTVSNMSPEDSSIYLCSVRGQGTTEALFGQGTRLTVV.

This chain connects TRBV20-1 to TRBJ2-5, with 8 bases that match TRBD2. CDR1 is DFQATT, CDR2 SNEGSKA, per germline (reference sequence). The length of the CDR3 is 14 residues. Germline trimming cut 2 bases from V and 5 bases from J; bases unmatched to any gene: 7. CDR3 region: CSARQAGGVETQYF. DNA for the CDR3: TGCAGTGCTAGACAGGCGGGAGGAGTTGAGACCCAGTACTTC.

In its sample, this clonotype was seen many times. V usage is TRBV20-1 and J usage is TRBJ2-5, with a tentative D call TRBD1 (5 bases). The CDR3 loop spans 15 amino acids. The germline V and J ends were trimmed by 2 bases and 1 base, with 14 bases remaining between them. Germline-derived CDR1 and CDR2 are DFQATT and SNEGSKA (reference sequence). The CDR3 here is CSARHAGAVQETQYF. CDR3 DNA sequence: TGCAGTGCTAGACACGCTGGGGCAGTCCAAGAGACCCAGTACTTC.

There are many counts of this clonotype. V usage is TRBV7-8 and J usage is TRBJ2-3, with TRBD2 identical over 9 bases. This CDR3 spans 16 amino acids. Looked up from germline, CDR1 is SGHVS and CDR2 is FQNEAQ. Losses at the gene ends were 3 bases for V and 4 bases for J; bases not matched to a gene: 8. The CDR3 DNA sequence: TGTGCCAGCAGCTTGACTAGCGGCCCCTCCGCAGATACGCAGTATTTT. Its protein product is CASSLTSGPSADTQYF.

The chain employs TRBV20-1 and TRBJ2-1; weak D call: TRBD2 (5 bases). The CDR3 consists of 17 residues. Germline CDR1 and CDR2: DFQATT and SNEGSKA (reference sequence). The ends were cut back, 6 bases at V and 4 bases at J, with 25 bases in the middle. For the CDR3, the DNA is TGCAGTGCCCGGGGTGGGCCCGACGCACCTAGTTACAATGAGCAGTTCTTC. It translates to CSARGGPDAPSYNEQFF.

The chain couples TRBV28 to TRBJ2-1; 8 nucleotides agree with TRBD1. Germline loops: CDR1 MDHEN, CDR2 SYDVKM. The CDR3 runs 14 residues. The ends lost 5 bases at V and 8 bases at J; junction bases unmatched: 8. This CDR3 is CASSTTGARDEQFF. Written as DNA, the CDR3 is TGTGCCAGCAGTACGACAGGGGCGAGAGATGAGCAGTTCTTC.

The table lists this clonotype with many counts. The V and J genes are TRBV7-2 and TRBJ2-7; 9 bases are a match to TRBD2. Germline trimming cut 3 bases from V and 6 bases from J; bases unmatched to any gene: 12. Germline CDR1 and CDR2: SGHTA and FQGNSA. This CDR3 spans 16 amino acids. Here the CDR3 reads CASSFPGALTSGEQYF. The CDR3 bases are TGTGCCAGCAGCTTCCCCGGGGCCCTGACTAGCGGCGAGCAGTACTTC.

This clonotype was seen a few times. The chain is built from TRBV4-2 and TRBJ1-2, with TRBD1 as a possible D gene (6 bases). V lost 4 bases, J lost 7 bases, and 19 bases lay in between. This CDR3 is built from 15 residues. From germline, CDR1 is LGHNA and CDR2 YNFKEQ. The CDR3: CASSPGEGPAFGYTF. The CDR3, as DNA: TGTGCCAGCAGCCCAGGGGAGGGTCCGGCGTTTGGCTACACCTTC.

CDR3 nucleotides: TGTGCCAGTAGTGCCGAACGGGACAGTAGCCTGGATGAGCAGTTCTTC. Translation: CASSAERDSSLDEQFF. The chain links TRBV19 to TRBJ2-1; 7 bases fit TRBD1. Germline CDR1 and CDR2: LNHDA and SQIVND (reference sequence). The CDR3 loop spans 16 amino acids. V was clipped by 5 bases and J by 8 bases; unmatched bases: 15.

V is TRBV18 and J is TRBJ1-2; 8 nucleotides line up with TRBD1. Germline V gives CDR1 KGHSH, CDR2 LQKENI. This CDR3 has 15 amino acids. Trimming cost V 2 bases and J 4 bases; bases outside gene matches: 6. CDR3 bases: TGTGCCAGCTCACCAACCGGGACAGGAGTCTATGGCTACACCTTC. It translates to CASSPTGTGVYGYTF.